This passage covers 18 T cell receptor beta chains from one sample sequenced in a study of cytomegalovirus exposure and HLA in healthy donors. Amplification used 60 Vbeta primers and 13 Jbeta primers. This table comes from immunoSEQ multiplex PCR, and its TCRdb copy is limited to in-frame clones, with some not included. There are more than 140,000 clones in the sample; 75% occur only once, and 3.3% lies in the top ten. Sequenced sample: PBMCs. The receptors here all came from a man in his forties in good health and CMV-seronegative.

The chain joins TRBV7-3 to TRBJ2-1, with D maybe TRBD2 (6 bases). This CDR3 contains 11 residues. From germline, CDR1 is SGHTA and CDR2 FQGTGA. With 8 bases removed from V and 9 bases from J, the gap between germline ends came to 11 bases. CDR3 coding DNA: TGTGCCAGCGGGGCGGGGAGTGAGCAGTTCTTC. Translating gives CASGAGSEQFF.

The V gene is TRBV7-8, the J gene TRBJ1-3, with no clear D. Germline V lookup: CDR1 SGHVS, CDR2 FQNEAQ. V lost 0 bases and J lost 4, with 13 bases in between. The length of the CDR3 is 16 residues. CDR3 loop: CASSLARRLPGNTIYF. DNA for the CDR3: TGTGCCAGCAGCTTAGCGCGCAGGCTCCCCGGAAACACCATATATTTT. The variable domain in full, with the rest retrieved from reference TRBV7-8 and TRBJ1-3, is GAGVSQSPRYKVAKRGQDVALRCDPISGHVSLFWYQQALGQGPEFLTYFQNEAQLDKSGLPSDRFFAERPEGSVSTLKIQRTQQEDSAVYLCASSLARRLPGNTIYFGEGSWLTVV.

The chain combines TRBV6-5 with TRBJ1-3; no clear D. V was clipped by 6 bases and J by 0 bases, with 12 bases between them. This CDR3 is 15 amino acids long. Germline CDR1 reads MNHEY; CDR2 reads SVGAGI. The CDR3 sequence: CASRKQFSSGNTIYF. The DNA of the CDR3 is TGTGCCAGCAGAAAACAGTTTTCCTCTGGAAACACCATATATTTT.

The rearrangement joins TRBV5-1 to TRBJ1-1; D remains ambiguous. Germline assignment: CDR1 SGHRS and CDR2 YFSETQ. V was shortened by 2 bases and J by 3 bases, with 14 bases between the two germline ends. CDR3 size: 15 residues. For the CDR3, the DNA is TGCGCCAGCAGCTTCACATCGCGGGGAGACACTGAAGCTTTCTTT. Protein sequence: CASSFTSRGDTEAFF.

Regarding this clone: This specimen includes other DNA sequences encoding the same CDR3. V and J are TRBV7-9 and TRBJ1-5; D is uncertain. Germline assignment: CDR1 SEHNR and CDR2 FQNEAQ (reference sequence). The CDR3 is made up of 12 amino acids. Trimming left V 3 bases short and J 5 bases short, with 5 bases between. CDR3 sequence: CASSFSDQPQHF. Written as DNA, the CDR3 is TGTGCCAGCAGCTTTTCCGATCAGCCCCAGCATTTT.

In its sample, this clone was seen once. The chain combines TRBV28 with TRBJ2-7; 10 bases match TRBD2. The CDR3 covers 14 residues. Trimming at V came to 6 bases and at J to 0 bases, leaving 2 bases not matched to a gene. CDR1 and CDR2 from the germline V gene are MDHEN and SYDVKM. As DNA, the CDR3 is TGTGCCAGCAGAGCGGGGGGGGTCTCCTACGAGCAGTACTTC. Its protein is CASRAGGVSYEQYF.

The chain employs TRBV7-9 and TRBJ2-7; D gene unclear. The CDR3 length is 13 residues. CDR1 and CDR2 (germline): SEHNR, FQNEAQ (reference sequence). V lost 0 bases and J 5 bases, leaving 8 bases between the germline ends. DNA of the CDR3: TGTGCCAGCAGCTTAGCGCCGTCAGACGAGCAGTACTTC. It specifies CASSLAPSDEQYF.

V usage is TRBV5-4 and J usage is TRBJ1-1; 7 nucleotides line up with TRBD1. The V gene end was trimmed by 4 bases and the J gene end by 5 bases; junction bases not matched to a gene: 5. The CDR3 loop spans 13 amino acids. The germline CDR1 and CDR2 sequences are SGHNT and YYREEE (reference sequence). The CDR3 DNA sequence: TGTGCCAGCAGCCTAGCGGGACAGACTGAAGCTTTCTTT. It specifies CASSLAGQTEAFF.

The rearrangement uses TRBV5-4 and TRBJ1-1; the D gene is possibly TRBD1 (6 bases). Trimming shortened V by 5 bases and J by 0 bases, and 11 bases separated the two germline ends. The germline CDR1 and CDR2 sequences are SGHNT and YYREEE (reference sequence). The length of the CDR3 is 14 residues. CDR3 in amino acids: CASRLGQMNTEAFF. CDR3 DNA sequence: TGTGCCAGCAGACTCGGACAGATGAACACTGAAGCTTTCTTT.

The V and J genes are TRBV7-9 and TRBJ2-2, with D perhaps TRBD2 (7 bases). Trimming removed 4 bases at V and 2 bases at J, with 14 bases between. There are 16 residues in the CDR3. Germline values: CDR1 SEHNR, CDR2 FQNEAQ (reference sequence). In DNA, the CDR3 is TGTGCCAGCAGCTCTAACCGGGGGGCTAACACCGGGGAGCTGTTTTTT. This gives the protein CASSSNRGANTGELFF.

The chain links TRBV7-2 to TRBJ1-2; 11 positions agree with TRBD1. CDR1 SGHTA and CDR2 FQGNSA come from the germline V gene. V lost 8 bases to trimming and J lost 6 bases; unmatched junction nucleotides: 14. CDR3 length: 16 amino acids. The CDR3 loop is CASLRGRTGGNNGYTF. In DNA, the CDR3 is TGTGCCAGCCTTAGGGGAAGGACAGGGGGCAACAATGGCTACACCTTC.

This rearrangement joins TRBV7-2 to TRBJ2-3; D is uncertain. V was pared by 5 bases and J by 0 bases, with 9 bases between. Looked up from germline, CDR1 is SGHTA and CDR2 is FQGNSA. The CDR3 runs to 14 residues. The CDR3 sequence is CASSRRYSTDTQYF. For the CDR3, the DNA is TGTGCCAGCAGCCGCAGGTATAGCACAGATACGCAGTATTTT.

The rearrangement links TRBV29-1 to TRBJ2-3, with D possibly being TRBD2 (6 bases). This CDR3 has 14 amino acids. Germline V CDR1 and CDR2: SQVTM, ANQGSEA. V gave up 1 base and J gave up 4 bases, with 12 bases separating them. CDR3 amino acids: CSVEASGGPDTQYF. The CDR3 DNA follows: TGCAGCGTTGAAGCCTCCGGGGGTCCAGATACGCAGTATTTT.

This clone was detected only a few times. This chain links TRBV5-1 with TRBJ2-7, with 8 bases matching TRBD1. The trim removed 0 bases at V and 2 bases at J, leaving 7 bases unmatched. Germline CDR1 SGHRS, CDR2 YFSETQ. This CDR3 is 16 amino acids long. The CDR3 bases are TGCGCCAGCAGCTTGGCCATGGGGACAGGTGCCTACGAGCAGTACTTC. Translated, it gives CASSLAMGTGAYEQYF.

The rearrangement joins TRBV5-1 to TRBJ2-1; a possible D gene is TRBD2 (6 bases). This CDR3 has 15 residues. CDR1 SGHRS and CDR2 YFSETQ come from the germline V gene. V shed 4 bases and J shed 3 bases, with 14 bases lying between them. Here the CDR3 reads CASSQMGGGYNEQFF. CDR3 nucleotide sequence: TGCGCCAGCAGCCAAATGGGGGGTGGCTACAATGAGCAGTTCTTC.

V usage is TRBV28 and J usage is TRBJ1-1; D unresolved. The germline V gene encodes CDR1 MDHEN and CDR2 SYDVKM. CDR3 length: 13 amino acids. Trimming took 5 bases from V and 0 from J, leaving 7 bases between them. The CDR3 sequence is CASSATMNTEAFF. DNA for the CDR3: TGTGCCAGCAGTGCGACAATGAACACTGAAGCTTTCTTT.

The chain links TRBV5-1 to TRBJ2-5, with D possibly matching TRBD1 (5 bases). V was cut by 0 bases and J by 2 bases, with 14 bases left in between. Looked up from germline, CDR1 is SGHRS and CDR2 is YFSETQ. The CDR3 consists of 16 residues. Written as DNA, the CDR3 is TGCGCCAGCAGCTTGGGGTCCAGGGCGCCTCAAGAGACCCAGTACTTC. Translated: CASSLGSRAPQETQYF.

This chain joins TRBV5-4 and TRBJ2-2; 8 nucleotides align to TRBD1. Trimming removed 4 bases from V and 6 bases from J; junction bases left unmatched: 2. From germline, CDR1 is SGHNT and CDR2 YYREEE (reference sequence). The CDR3 extends over 13 amino acids. CDR3 residues: CASSIQGAGELFF. The CDR3 nucleotides read TGTGCCAGCAGCATACAGGGGGCCGGGGAGCTGTTTTTT. The variable domain in full, with the rest retrieved from reference TRBV5-4 and TRBJ2-2, is ETGVTQSPTHLIKTRGQQVTLRCSSQSGHNTVSWYQQALGQGPQFIFQYYREEENGRGNFPPRFSGLQFPNYSSELNVNALELDDSALYLCASSIQGAGELFFGEGSRLTVL.